A selection of T cell receptor beta chains follows, all from one sample in a study of CD8+ T cells in alopecia areata. Sequencing was performed with immunoSEQ multiplex PCR; in TCRdb, only in-frame clones are kept and a portion is missing. The sample consists of 100,000 to 150,000 clones, roughly 50% of them appearing once. Sequenced here: CD8+ T cells sorted from blood, sampled at week 0. The receptors stem from a human donor with alopecia areata. Both conserved end residues are part of each CDR3. D genes are given only for firm matches. Rows may omit the clone size; those that give it use once, few, many or a size class.

cdr3_nt: TGTGCCAGCAGCAAAGGGGGCCTGCAAGAGACCCAGTACTTC
cdr3_aa: CASSKGGLQETQYF
d_call: TRBD1
clone_size: NA
v_call: TRBV7-3
cdr3_length: 14
j_call: TRBJ2-5

cdr3_nt: TGCGCCAGCAGATTGGAGAGACAGGGCGAAGCTTTCTTT
cdr3_aa: CASRLERQGEAFF
d_call: TRBD1
clone_size: NA
v_call: TRBV5-1
cdr3_length: 13
j_call: TRBJ1-1

cdr3_nt: TGTGCCAGCAGCCCCCGTGTTGTGAACACTGAAGCTTTCTTT
cdr3_aa: CASSPRVVNTEAFF
d_call: NA
clone_size: few
v_call: TRBV9
cdr3_length: 14
j_call: TRBJ1-1

cdr3_nt: TGTGCCAGCAGCTTACGGGCGAGCGCCGGGGAGCTGTTTTTT
cdr3_aa: CASSLRASAGELFF
d_call: NA
clone_size: many
v_call: TRBV11-2
cdr3_length: 14
j_call: TRBJ2-2

cdr3_nt: TGTGCCAGCAGCCTTAGCGGGGTTGGCTTAGAAAATACGCAGTATTTT
cdr3_aa: CASSLSGVGLENTQYF
d_call: TRBD2
clone_size: NA
v_call: TRBV7-2
cdr3_length: 16
j_call: TRBJ2-3

cdr3_nt: TGTGCCTGGAGTGGAGGGGCGGAGGATACGCAGTATTTT
cdr3_aa: CAWSGGAEDTQYF
d_call: NA
clone_size: NA
v_call: TRBV30
cdr3_length: 13
j_call: TRBJ2-3

cdr3_nt: TGTGCCAGCAGTGAAGCGCTTCCCGGGGTCTCCTACAATGAGCAGTTCTTC
cdr3_aa: CASSEALPGVSYNEQFF
d_call: NA
clone_size: NA
v_call: TRBV2
cdr3_length: 17
j_call: TRBJ2-1

cdr3_nt: TGTGCCAGCAGCCTTAAGAATGAGCAGTTCTTC
cdr3_aa: CASSLKNEQFF
d_call: NA
clone_size: NA
v_call: TRBV7-8
cdr3_length: 11
j_call: TRBJ2-1

cdr3_nt: TGTGCCAGCAGCTACTGGACAGGGATGAACACTGAAGCTTTCTTT
cdr3_aa: CASSYWTGMNTEAFF
d_call: TRBD1
clone_size: NA
v_call: TRBV7-9
cdr3_length: 15
j_call: TRBJ1-1

cdr3_nt: TGTGCCAGCAGCGTCGGAGATAATTCACCCCTCCACTTT
cdr3_aa: CASSVGDNSPLHF
d_call: NA
clone_size: NA
v_call: TRBV9
cdr3_length: 13
j_call: TRBJ1-6

cdr3_nt: TGTGCCAGCAGCTCGGGAAATGAGCAGTTCTTC
cdr3_aa: CASSSGNEQFF
d_call: NA
clone_size: NA
v_call: TRBV7-9
cdr3_length: 11
j_call: TRBJ2-1

cdr3_nt: TGTGCCTGGACAGGGGGCACCGGGGAGCTGTTTTTT
cdr3_aa: CAWTGGTGELFF
d_call: TRBD1
clone_size: NA
v_call: TRBV30
cdr3_length: 12
j_call: TRBJ2-2

cdr3_nt: TGTGCCAGCAGCTTAGCGCAGGGCTTACCAACGACGGAAGAGACCCAGTACTTC
cdr3_aa: CASSLAQGLPTTEETQYF
d_call: NA
clone_size: few
v_call: TRBV11-2
cdr3_length: 18
j_call: TRBJ2-5

cdr3_nt: TGCAGCGTGGGACAGGCCTTGATCGGGGGCTCTGGCTATGGCTACACCTTC
cdr3_aa: CSVGQALIGGSGYGYTF
d_call: TRBD1
clone_size: NA
v_call: TRBV29-1
cdr3_length: 17
j_call: TRBJ1-2

cdr3_nt: TGTGCCAGCAGCTTGCTGGGAAGAGATGAGCAGTTCTTC
cdr3_aa: CASSLLGRDEQFF
d_call: NA
clone_size: few
v_call: TRBV7-9
cdr3_length: 13
j_call: TRBJ2-1

cdr3_nt: TGTGCCAGCAGCCCTCCTGGCTCCTACGAGCAGTACTTC
cdr3_aa: CASSPPGSYEQYF
d_call: NA
clone_size: few
v_call: TRBV13
cdr3_length: 13
j_call: TRBJ2-7

cdr3_nt: TGTGCCAGCAGCGGGACCCGCTACGAGCAGTACTTC
cdr3_aa: CASSGTRYEQYF
d_call: NA
clone_size: NA
v_call: TRBV14
cdr3_length: 12
j_call: TRBJ2-7

cdr3_nt: TGTGCCAGCAGCCACAGGGATTTCACAGATACGCAGTATTTT
cdr3_aa: CASSHRDFTDTQYF
d_call: NA
clone_size: few
v_call: TRBV14
cdr3_length: 14
j_call: TRBJ2-3

cdr3_nt: TGTGCCAGCAGCAAGCGGGGGTTTCTCTCCTACGAGCAGTACTTC
cdr3_aa: CASSKRGFLSYEQYF
d_call: TRBD2
clone_size: NA
v_call: TRBV11-2
cdr3_length: 15
j_call: TRBJ2-7

cdr3_nt: TGTGCCAGCAGCTTGGGACGGGGTCAGGAAGAAGGCTACACCTTC
cdr3_aa: CASSLGRGQEEGYTF
d_call: NA
clone_size: NA
v_call: TRBV5-4
cdr3_length: 15
j_call: TRBJ1-2

cdr3_nt: TGTGCCAGCAGCGTAGATGTATCACCCTACGAGCAGTACTTC
cdr3_aa: CASSVDVSPYEQYF
d_call: NA
clone_size: NA
v_call: TRBV9
cdr3_length: 14
j_call: TRBJ2-7

cdr3_nt: TGTGCTAGCAGCCGTGAGGAGGGGTCCCAAGTGACCCAGTACTTC
cdr3_aa: CASSREEGSQVTQYF
d_call: NA
clone_size: NA
v_call: TRBV7-7
cdr3_length: 15
j_call: TRBJ2-5

cdr3_nt: TGCGCCAGCAGCCAACCCAGGGCTCATACGCAGTATTTT
cdr3_aa: CASSQPRAHTQYF
d_call: NA
clone_size: NA
v_call: TRBV4-1
cdr3_length: 13
j_call: TRBJ2-3

cdr3_nt: TGTGCCAGCAGTTACTCGAACATCTATGGCTACACCTTC
cdr3_aa: CASSYSNIYGYTF
d_call: NA
clone_size: NA
v_call: TRBV6-5
cdr3_length: 13
j_call: TRBJ1-2

cdr3_nt: TGCGCCAGCAACGACGAACAAACCGTTCGCCAGTACTTC
cdr3_aa: CASNDEQTVRQYF
d_call: NA
clone_size: NA
v_call: TRBV5-1
cdr3_length: 13
j_call: TRBJ2-7

cdr3_nt: TGTGCCAGCAGCTCGTCCGGGACAGGGCATACAGATACGCAGTATTTT
cdr3_aa: CASSSSGTGHTDTQYF
d_call: TRBD1
clone_size: NA
v_call: TRBV13
cdr3_length: 16
j_call: TRBJ2-3

cdr3_nt: TGTGCCAGCAGCGTAGTGTTATCATCGTTACAGTACTTC
cdr3_aa: CASSVVLSSLQYF
d_call: NA
clone_size: NA
v_call: TRBV9
cdr3_length: 13
j_call: TRBJ2-7

cdr3_nt: TGTGCCTGGAGTGTAGGGGACAGGGAACACTATGGCTACACCTTC
cdr3_aa: CAWSVGDREHYGYTF
d_call: TRBD1
clone_size: NA
v_call: TRBV30
cdr3_length: 15
j_call: TRBJ1-2

cdr3_nt: TGTGCCAGCAGCCTCGTAGGAACTAATGAAAAACTGTTTTTT
cdr3_aa: CASSLVGTNEKLFF
d_call: NA
clone_size: few
v_call: TRBV27
cdr3_length: 14
j_call: TRBJ1-4

cdr3_nt: TGTGCCAGTAGTATCGGAAGGCAAGAGACCCAGTACTTC
cdr3_aa: CASSIGRQETQYF
d_call: NA
clone_size: NA
v_call: TRBV19
cdr3_length: 13
j_call: TRBJ2-5

cdr3_nt: TGTGCCATCAGTGAGAGCCAAGAGACCCAGTACTTC
cdr3_aa: CAISESQETQYF
d_call: NA
clone_size: few
v_call: TRBV10-3
cdr3_length: 12
j_call: TRBJ2-5

cdr3_nt: TGTGCCAGCAGCTTAGGCCTTTGGGGACAGGGCTACGAGCAGTACTTC
cdr3_aa: CASSLGLWGQGYEQYF
d_call: TRBD1
clone_size: NA
v_call: TRBV13
cdr3_length: 16
j_call: TRBJ2-7

cdr3_nt: TGTGCCAGCAGCCTTGTGGATGGACAGCCCCAGCATTTT
cdr3_aa: CASSLVDGQPQHF
d_call: NA
clone_size: NA
v_call: TRBV5-6
cdr3_length: 13
j_call: TRBJ1-5

cdr3_nt: TGTGCCACCCGGGGGGGAGCGGGGGAGGTCTTC
cdr3_aa: CATRGGAGEVF
d_call: TRBD2
clone_size: NA
v_call: TRBV27
cdr3_length: 11
j_call: TRBJ2-1

cdr3_nt: TGTGCCAGCAGGCTGACAGGGCGGAACACTGAAGCTTTCTTT
cdr3_aa: CASRLTGRNTEAFF
d_call: TRBD1
clone_size: NA
v_call: TRBV6-1
cdr3_length: 14
j_call: TRBJ1-1

cdr3_nt: TGTGCCAGCAGCCTGATCGCAGGGTTACGCTACGAGCAGTACTTC
cdr3_aa: CASSLIAGLRYEQYF
d_call: NA
clone_size: many
v_call: TRBV7-9
cdr3_length: 15
j_call: TRBJ2-7

cdr3_nt: TGTGCCAGCAGCCCGAGAGAGGGGGGCACGTACAATGAGCAGTTCTTC
cdr3_aa: CASSPREGGTYNEQFF
d_call: NA
clone_size: NA
v_call: TRBV9
cdr3_length: 16
j_call: TRBJ2-1

cdr3_nt: TGCAGCGTTGAGTTATCGGGAACCTACGAGCAGTACTTC
cdr3_aa: CSVELSGTYEQYF
d_call: NA
clone_size: NA
v_call: TRBV29-1
cdr3_length: 13
j_call: TRBJ2-7

cdr3_nt: TGTGCCAGCAGTGAGGAACGTTGGGAGACCCAGTACTTC
cdr3_aa: CASSEERWETQYF
d_call: NA
clone_size: NA
v_call: TRBV25-1
cdr3_length: 13
j_call: TRBJ2-5

cdr3_nt: TGTGCCTGGAGTCTGGCGGGAGGCACAGATACGCAGTATTTT
cdr3_aa: CAWSLAGGTDTQYF
d_call: TRBD2
clone_size: NA
v_call: TRBV30
cdr3_length: 14
j_call: TRBJ2-3

cdr3_nt: TGTGCTAGTGGTTTGGAGGCCGGGATCGGCACTGAAGCTTTCTTT
cdr3_aa: CASGLEAGIGTEAFF
d_call: NA
clone_size: few
v_call: TRBV12-5
cdr3_length: 15
j_call: TRBJ1-1

cdr3_nt: TGTGCCGCGGGACTAGCGGGTGGGATTTACGAGCAGTACTTC
cdr3_aa: CAAGLAGGIYEQYF
d_call: TRBD2
clone_size: NA
v_call: TRBV30
cdr3_length: 14
j_call: TRBJ2-7

cdr3_nt: TGTGCCTGGAGTGACCCACCCGGGAACTACTATGGCTACACCTTC
cdr3_aa: CAWSDPPGNYYGYTF
d_call: NA
clone_size: NA
v_call: TRBV30
cdr3_length: 15
j_call: TRBJ1-2

cdr3_nt: TGCGCCAGCAGCCAAGATCCGGGATTGAGCAATCAGCCCCAGCATTTT
cdr3_aa: CASSQDPGLSNQPQHF
d_call: NA
clone_size: few
v_call: TRBV4-1
cdr3_length: 16
j_call: TRBJ1-5

cdr3_nt: TGCGCCAGCAGCTTGGACAGGGGGCTTAATGAGCAGTTCTTC
cdr3_aa: CASSLDRGLNEQFF
d_call: TRBD1
clone_size: NA
v_call: TRBV5-1
cdr3_length: 14
j_call: TRBJ2-1

cdr3_nt: TGTGCCAGCAGCTCCTCAGAGGCCATGATCTACGAGCAGTACTTC
cdr3_aa: CASSSSEAMIYEQYF
d_call: NA
clone_size: NA
v_call: TRBV13
cdr3_length: 15
j_call: TRBJ2-7

cdr3_nt: TGTGCCAGCAGTTGGGACAGGGGCCTAATCGAGGAGCAGTACTTC
cdr3_aa: CASSWDRGLIEEQYF
d_call: TRBD1
clone_size: NA
v_call: TRBV5-6
cdr3_length: 15
j_call: TRBJ2-7

cdr3_nt: TGTGCCAGCAGCTTACAAAGCAATGAGCAGTTCTTC
cdr3_aa: CASSLQSNEQFF
d_call: NA
clone_size: NA
v_call: TRBV7-9
cdr3_length: 12
j_call: TRBJ2-1

cdr3_nt: TGTGCCTGGAGTCCCGAAGGAGCGAACTATGGCTACACCTTC
cdr3_aa: CAWSPEGANYGYTF
d_call: NA
clone_size: NA
v_call: TRBV30
cdr3_length: 14
j_call: TRBJ1-2

cdr3_nt: TGCAGCGTTGAGGGGGACAGCGGCGAAAACATTCAGTACTTC
cdr3_aa: CSVEGDSGENIQYF
d_call: TRBD1
clone_size: NA
v_call: TRBV29-1
cdr3_length: 14
j_call: TRBJ2-4

cdr3_nt: TGTGCCAGCAGCACCCGGGACAGGGAACCCTATGGCTACACCTTC
cdr3_aa: CASSTRDREPYGYTF
d_call: TRBD1
clone_size: few
v_call: TRBV13
cdr3_length: 15
j_call: TRBJ1-2

cdr3_nt: TGTGCCAGCGGGGGGGCGGATCAGCCCCAGCATTTT
cdr3_aa: CASGGADQPQHF
d_call: NA
clone_size: NA
v_call: TRBV9
cdr3_length: 12
j_call: TRBJ1-5